The T cell receptor beta chain under discussion was sequenced for a study of blood T cell repertoires in COVID-19 (dated by TCRdb to 2020 to 2021). In the study overall: Samples covering the acute and convalescent phases of COVID-19 were provided by collaborators in the United States, Italy and Spain. The prospective study material was composed of cDNA or gDNA derived from T cells, B-cell-depleted T cells, or PBMCs. The dataset comprised deeply sampled blood TCRbeta repertoires from subjects exposed to, actively infected with, or recovered from COVID-19. A freely available public database, intended as a resource for researchers studying the immune response to SARS-CoV-2, is where the repertoires were released. The samples were drawn from the first 160 participants of the ongoing ImmuneRACE study and from over a thousand subjects provided by 6 global collaborators. Nearly every sample came with metadata listing a de-identified subject ID, COVID-19 status, age in years and sex. HLA class I and class II types, where available, came from metadata supplied by the sample provider rather than from assay-based typing.

The paper as a whole reports these results and caveats: The quantity of clinical and demographic metadata differed by source and by participant and was supplied without curation.

Participants in the prospective study were aged roughly 18 to 90 years, lived in 20 to 25 United States geographic areas, and enrolled through a virtual design. To assign participants to cohorts, the prospective study relied on clinical history that participants themselves reported in a screening survey and a study questionnaire. In the prospective study, mobile phlebotomists collected whole blood, serum and a nasopharyngeal or oropharyngeal swab from each participant. Additional blood draws and questionnaires over an approximately 2-month period could optionally be provided by prospective study participants. Before DNA extraction, blood samples from the prospective study were shipped at room temperature or frozen. About this clone itself: No antigen is known for it. No much larger clone is present one base from it, and per-base qualities are unavailable.

TCRbeta CDR3 regions were amplified from genomic DNA by means of the immunoSEQ Assay, a bias-controlled multiplex PCR. The authors' pipeline ran thus. Nucleated cell counts per sample were estimated from amplification of reference gene primers within the assay. To quantify the absolute abundance of each unique TCRbeta CDR3 rearrangement, sequence reads were collapsed and filtered. For each sample, productive Simpson clonality was calculated as the square root of Simpson's diversity index across productive rearrangements. Entries here come from immuneACCESS through TCRdb and include only in-frame sequences with V and J called. Some clones fail to appear in such tables; in the studies checked, an unresolved V gene covers under half of the shortfall, and the cause of the remainder is unknown. V and J calls and clone size are given by that table; D and trimming were obtained from the DNA. The sample data list around 140,000 clones, and about 81% of these were observed just once. The ten largest make up 2% to 2.5% of the sample.

The germline V gene specifies SGHVS as CDR1 and FQNEAQ as CDR2. From its cysteine to its phenylalanine, the CDR3 spans 13 amino acids. Of all the DNA, just the CDR3 is kept, 39 bases in frame from base 1. Trimming at the junction amounts to 3 bases on V and 2 bases on J, and the germline ends lie 7 bases apart. The sequenced material came from PBMCs or T cells enriched from blood (not recorded which). The V and J segments used are TRBV7-8 and TRBJ2-5, with the D gene not clear enough to name. The receptor was isolated from a man aged 40-49 years with acute COVID-19. The DNA is as follows: TGTGCCAGCAGCTTTACAGAGCAAGAGACCCAGTACTTC. It codes for CASSFTEQETQYF.